These T cell receptor beta chains were read from a single sample in a study of cytomegalovirus exposure and HLA in healthy donors. The repertoire was sequenced with immunoSEQ multiplex PCR; TCRdb's copy has only in-frame clones and lacks some. The sample consists of some 170,000 clones, 82% of them appearing once. Sequenced input: PBMCs. Receptors were obtained from a middle-aged man in good health and CMV-seropositive. Both conserved end residues are part of each CDR3. Fields, in order: clone size, D gene, V gene, J gene, CDR3 protein, CDR3 DNA. A D gene is named only where the DNA matches it firmly. The size of a clone is reported for some rows only, either as once, few or many, or as a class for expanded clones.

abundance: -; d_gene: -; v_gene: TRBV29-1; j_gene: TRBJ1-2; CDR3aa: CSVEAFNYGYTF; CDR3nt: TGCAGCGTTGAAGCCTTTAACTATGGCTACACCTTC
abundance: -; d_gene: -; v_gene: TRBV6-1; j_gene: TRBJ1-4; CDR3aa: CASSPQGQGYQKLFF; CDR3nt: TGTGCCAGCAGTCCACAGGGCCAGGGGTATCAAAAACTGTTTTTT
abundance: -; d_gene: -; v_gene: TRBV5-1; j_gene: TRBJ2-5; CDR3aa: CASRLEETQYF; CDR3nt: TGCGCCAGCAGGCTGGAGGAGACCCAGTACTTC
abundance: -; d_gene: TRBD1; v_gene: TRBV19; j_gene: TRBJ1-5; CDR3aa: CASNSGQGGNQPQHF; CDR3nt: TGTGCCAGTAATTCCGGACAGGGCGGCAATCAGCCCCAGCATTTT
abundance: once; d_gene: TRBD2; v_gene: TRBV10-3; j_gene: TRBJ2-1; CDR3aa: CATILAGEYNEQFF; CDR3nt: TGTGCCACCATACTAGCGGGGGAATACAATGAGCAGTTCTTC
abundance: -; d_gene: TRBD1; v_gene: TRBV7-9; j_gene: TRBJ2-7; CDR3aa: CASSLSDRGSYEQYF; CDR3nt: TGTGCCAGCAGCCTATCGGACAGGGGATCCTACGAGCAGTACTTC
abundance: -; d_gene: TRBD1; v_gene: TRBV28; j_gene: TRBJ2-1; CDR3aa: CASSFGQDPRDEQFF; CDR3nt: TGTGCCAGCAGTTTCGGACAGGATCCTAGGGATGAGCAGTTCTTC
abundance: once; d_gene: TRBD1; v_gene: TRBV7-3; j_gene: TRBJ1-6; CDR3aa: CASSLTGGYNSPLHF; CDR3nt: TGTGCCAGCAGCTTGACAGGGGGTTATAATTCACCCCTCCACTTT
abundance: -; d_gene: TRBD1; v_gene: TRBV6-6; j_gene: TRBJ2-1; CDR3aa: CASSLRGRYNEQFF; CDR3nt: TGTGCCAGCAGTCTCAGGGGGCGCTACAATGAGCAGTTCTTC
abundance: -; d_gene: -; v_gene: TRBV25-1; j_gene: TRBJ2-1; CDR3aa: CASSDPGGPFDEQFF; CDR3nt: TGTGCCAGCAGTGACCCCGGGGGGCCATTCGACGAGCAGTTCTTC
abundance: -; d_gene: TRBD2; v_gene: TRBV11-2; j_gene: TRBJ2-3; CDR3aa: CASSVGLAGLTDTQYF; CDR3nt: TGTGCCAGCAGCGTCGGACTAGCGGGTCTCACAGATACGCAGTATTTT
abundance: many; d_gene: -; v_gene: TRBV28; j_gene: TRBJ1-4; CDR3aa: CASSSYGDTRTEVTKLFF; CDR3nt: TGTGCCAGCAGTTCATACGGGGACACACGGACTGAAGTGACAAAACTGTTTTTT
abundance: -; d_gene: TRBD2; v_gene: TRBV7-9; j_gene: TRBJ2-2; CDR3aa: CASSLVPAGNTGELFF; CDR3nt: TGTGCCAGCAGCTTAGTTCCAGCGGGAAACACCGGGGAGCTGTTTTTT
abundance: once; d_gene: -; v_gene: TRBV5-6; j_gene: TRBJ1-6; CDR3aa: CASSARQVGPYSYNSPLHF; CDR3nt: TGTGCCAGCAGCGCACGCCAGGTAGGCCCCTACTCCTATAATTCACCCCTCCACTTT
abundance: -; d_gene: TRBD1; v_gene: TRBV6-1; j_gene: TRBJ2-7; CDR3aa: CASSAGQGTYEQYF; CDR3nt: TGTGCCAGCAGTGCCGGACAGGGAACCTACGAGCAGTACTTC
abundance: -; d_gene: TRBD1; v_gene: TRBV5-4; j_gene: TRBJ2-5; CDR3aa: CASSLGDRGPERETQYF; CDR3nt: TGTGCCAGCAGCTTGGGGGACAGGGGGCCGGAGAGGGAGACCCAGTACTTC
abundance: -; d_gene: -; v_gene: TRBV6-5; j_gene: TRBJ1-5; CDR3aa: CASSQRGGGNQPQHF; CDR3nt: TGTGCCAGCAGCCAAAGGGGCGGGGGGAATCAGCCCCAGCATTTT
abundance: -; d_gene: TRBD2; v_gene: TRBV6-4; j_gene: TRBJ2-3; CDR3aa: CASSDGGGPTDTQYF; CDR3nt: TGTGCCAGCAGTGACGGCGGGGGGCCCACAGATACGCAGTATTTT
abundance: -; d_gene: -; v_gene: TRBV4-1; j_gene: TRBJ2-7; CDR3aa: CASSQGLTGLYEQYF; CDR3nt: TGCGCCAGCAGCCAAGGTCTGACAGGCCTTTACGAGCAGTACTTC
abundance: -; d_gene: TRBD2; v_gene: TRBV7-9; j_gene: TRBJ2-5; CDR3aa: CASSSVRGVSGDSAETQYF; CDR3nt: TGTGCCAGCAGTTCGGTTCGCGGGGTTAGCGGGGATTCAGCAGAGACCCAGTACTTC
abundance: -; d_gene: TRBD1; v_gene: TRBV28; j_gene: TRBJ1-2; CDR3aa: CASSSGQGAGGYTF; CDR3nt: TGTGCCAGCAGTTCGGGACAGGGGGCCGGAGGCTACACCTTC
abundance: -; d_gene: TRBD1; v_gene: TRBV28; j_gene: TRBJ1-5; CDR3aa: CASIMTGTSQPQHF; CDR3nt: TGTGCCAGCATCATGACAGGGACGAGTCAGCCCCAGCATTTT
abundance: -; d_gene: -; v_gene: TRBV7-9; j_gene: TRBJ2-1; CDR3aa: CASSTTVYNEQFF; CDR3nt: TGTGCCAGCAGCACCACTGTCTACAATGAGCAGTTCTTC
abundance: -; d_gene: -; v_gene: TRBV30; j_gene: TRBJ1-1; CDR3aa: CAWSTHGLEAFF; CDR3nt: TGTGCCTGGAGTACCCACGGACTTGAAGCTTTCTTT
abundance: -; d_gene: TRBD2; v_gene: TRBV11-2; j_gene: TRBJ2-7; CDR3aa: CASSSRLAGGPYEQYF; CDR3nt: TGTGCCAGCAGCTCCCGACTAGCGGGGGGGCCTTACGAGCAGTACTTC
abundance: -; d_gene: -; v_gene: TRBV5-4; j_gene: TRBJ1-2; CDR3aa: CASSLNRGRADHNGYTF; CDR3nt: TGTGCCAGCAGCTTGAATCGTGGCAGGGCGGATCATAATGGCTACACCTTC
abundance: -; d_gene: TRBD1; v_gene: TRBV9; j_gene: TRBJ2-3; CDR3aa: CASSALPGQGTDTQYF; CDR3nt: TGTGCCAGCAGCGCGTTACCGGGACAGGGTACAGATACGCAGTATTTT
abundance: -; d_gene: -; v_gene: TRBV6-5; j_gene: TRBJ1-5; CDR3aa: CASSYGAGNQPQHF; CDR3nt: TGTGCCAGCAGTTACGGGGCAGGGAATCAGCCCCAGCATTTT
abundance: -; d_gene: -; v_gene: TRBV2; j_gene: TRBJ2-1; CDR3aa: CASSGQLGDEQFF; CDR3nt: TGTGCCAGCAGTGGACAGCTAGGGGATGAGCAGTTCTTC
abundance: -; d_gene: -; v_gene: TRBV11-1; j_gene: TRBJ2-7; CDR3aa: CASSPKQGYEQYF; CDR3nt: TGTGCCAGCAGCCCCAAACAGGGTTACGAGCAGTACTTC
abundance: -; d_gene: -; v_gene: TRBV6-1; j_gene: TRBJ2-1; CDR3aa: CASSVQALFYNEQFF; CDR3nt: TGTGCCAGCAGTGTACAGGCTTTATTCTACAATGAGCAGTTCTTC